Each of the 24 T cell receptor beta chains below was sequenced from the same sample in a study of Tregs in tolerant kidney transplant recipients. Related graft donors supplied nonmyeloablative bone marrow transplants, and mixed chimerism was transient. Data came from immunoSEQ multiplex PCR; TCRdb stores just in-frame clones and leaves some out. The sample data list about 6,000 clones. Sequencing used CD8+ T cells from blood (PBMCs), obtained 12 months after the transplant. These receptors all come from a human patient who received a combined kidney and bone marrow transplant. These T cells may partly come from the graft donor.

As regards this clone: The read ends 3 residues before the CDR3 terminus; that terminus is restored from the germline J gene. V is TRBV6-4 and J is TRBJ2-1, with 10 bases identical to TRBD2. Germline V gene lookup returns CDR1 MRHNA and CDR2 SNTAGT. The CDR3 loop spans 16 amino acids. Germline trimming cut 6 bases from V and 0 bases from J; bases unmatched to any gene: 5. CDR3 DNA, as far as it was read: TGTGCCAGCAGCGCCAGGACTAGCGGCTCCTACAATGAG. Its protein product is CASSARTSGSYNE. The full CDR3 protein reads CASSARTSGSYNEQFF.

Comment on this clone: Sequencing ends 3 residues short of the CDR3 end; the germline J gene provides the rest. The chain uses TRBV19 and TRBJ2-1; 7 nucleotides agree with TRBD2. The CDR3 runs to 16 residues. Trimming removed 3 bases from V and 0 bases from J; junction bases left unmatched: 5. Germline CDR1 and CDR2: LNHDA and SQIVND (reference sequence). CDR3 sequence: CASSIASGSSYNEQFF. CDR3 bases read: TGTGCCAGTAGTATTGCTAGCGGCAGCTCCTACAATGAG.

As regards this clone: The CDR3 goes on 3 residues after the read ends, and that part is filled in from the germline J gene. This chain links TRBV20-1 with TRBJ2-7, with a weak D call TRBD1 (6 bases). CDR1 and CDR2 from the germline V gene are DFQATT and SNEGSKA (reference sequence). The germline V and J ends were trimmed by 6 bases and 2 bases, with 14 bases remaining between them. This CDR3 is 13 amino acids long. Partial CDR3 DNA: TGCAGTGCCCCAGGGGTCCGAGCCTACGAG. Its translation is CSAPGVRAYE. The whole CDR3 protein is CSAPGVRAYEQYF.

The covered CDR3 bases are TGTGCCAGCATCAAGGGGACTAGTCACTCAGATACG. Its protein product is CASIKGTSHSDT. The entire CDR3 is CASIKGTSHSDTQYF. The genes are TRBV28 and TRBJ2-3; TRBD2 aligns across 8 bases. The sequenced fragment ends 3 residues before the CDR3 boundary, so the rest is inferred from the germline J gene. Germline trimming cut 7 bases from V and 4 bases from J; bases unmatched to any gene: 10. The germline V gene has CDR1 MDHEN and CDR2 SYDVKM. The CDR3 length is 15 residues.

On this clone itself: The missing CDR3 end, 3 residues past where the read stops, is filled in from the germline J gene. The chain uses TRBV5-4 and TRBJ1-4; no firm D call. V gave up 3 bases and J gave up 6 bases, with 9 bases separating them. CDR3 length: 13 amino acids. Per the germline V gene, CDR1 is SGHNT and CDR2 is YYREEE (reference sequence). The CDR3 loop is CASSSGGDEKLFF. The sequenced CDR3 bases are TGTGCCAGCAGCTCGGGCGGGGATGAAAAA.

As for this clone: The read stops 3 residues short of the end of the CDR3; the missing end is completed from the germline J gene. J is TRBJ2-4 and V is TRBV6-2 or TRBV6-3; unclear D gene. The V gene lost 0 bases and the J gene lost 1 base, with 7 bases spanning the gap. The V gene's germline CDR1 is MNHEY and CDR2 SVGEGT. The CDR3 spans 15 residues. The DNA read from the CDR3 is TGTGCCAGCAGTTACTCGAACACCGCCAAAAACATT. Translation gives CASSYSNTAKNI. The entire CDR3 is CASSYSNTAKNIQYF.

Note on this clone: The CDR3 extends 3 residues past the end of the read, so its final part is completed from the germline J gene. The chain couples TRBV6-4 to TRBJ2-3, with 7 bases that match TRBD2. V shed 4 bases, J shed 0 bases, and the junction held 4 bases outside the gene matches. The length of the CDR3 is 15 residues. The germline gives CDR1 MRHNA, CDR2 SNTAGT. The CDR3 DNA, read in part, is TGTGCCAGCAGTGTGTCAGCGGGGAGCACAGATACG. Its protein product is CASSVSAGSTDT. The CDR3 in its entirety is CASSVSAGSTDTQYF.

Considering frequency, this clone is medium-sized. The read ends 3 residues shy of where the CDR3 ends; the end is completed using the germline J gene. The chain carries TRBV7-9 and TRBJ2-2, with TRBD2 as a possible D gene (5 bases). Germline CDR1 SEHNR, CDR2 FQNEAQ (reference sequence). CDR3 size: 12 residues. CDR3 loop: CTAGSRTGELFF. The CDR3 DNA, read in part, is TGTACGGCGGGTAGTAGGACCGGGGAG. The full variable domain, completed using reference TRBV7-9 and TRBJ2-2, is DTGVSQNPRHKITKRGQNVTFRCDPISEHNRLYWYRQTLGQGPEFLTYFQNEAQLEKSRLLSDRFSAERPKGSFSTLEIQRTEQGDSAMYLCTAGSRTGELFFGEGSRLTVL.

CDR3: CASSFTSGRYNEQFF. Partial CDR3 DNA: TGTGCCAGCAGTTTTACTAGCGGGCGTTACAATGAG. The V gene is TRBV6-2 or TRBV6-3, the J gene TRBJ2-1; TRBD2 matches at 9 bases. Read coverage stops 3 residues before the CDR3 terminus; the germline J gene supplies the remainder. In germline, CDR1 is MNHEY, CDR2 SVGEGT. This CDR3 contains 15 residues. Germline trimming cut 4 bases from V and 4 bases from J; bases unmatched to any gene: 5.

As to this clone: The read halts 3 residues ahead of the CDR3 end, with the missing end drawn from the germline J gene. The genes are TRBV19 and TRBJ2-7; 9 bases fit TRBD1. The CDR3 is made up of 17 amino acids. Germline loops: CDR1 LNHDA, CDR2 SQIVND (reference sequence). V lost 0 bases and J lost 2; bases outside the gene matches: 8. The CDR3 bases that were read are TGTGCCAGTAGTATAGATCTAAGGACAGGGGCGGCCTACGAG. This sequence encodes CASSIDLRTGAAYE. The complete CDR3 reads CASSIDLRTGAAYEQYF. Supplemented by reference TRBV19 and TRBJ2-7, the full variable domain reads DGGITQSPKYLFRKEGQNVTLSCEQNLNHDAMYWYRQDPGQGLRLIYYSQIVNDFQKGDIAEGYSVSREKKESFPLTVTSAQKNPTAFYLCASSIDLRTGAAYEQYFGPGTRLTVT.

The CDR3 is CASSEKIVQRSGNTIYF. The CDR3 DNA, read in part, is TGTGCCAGCAGTGAAAAAATAGTGCAGCGCTCTGGAAACACC. The chain couples TRBV2 to TRBJ1-3; D is unclear. The read finishes 3 residues shy of the CDR3 end, and the germline J gene is used to complete it. This CDR3 region has 17 residues. Germline-derived CDR1 and CDR2 are SNHLY and FYNNEI. V was clipped by 2 bases and J by 0 bases, with 14 bases between them.

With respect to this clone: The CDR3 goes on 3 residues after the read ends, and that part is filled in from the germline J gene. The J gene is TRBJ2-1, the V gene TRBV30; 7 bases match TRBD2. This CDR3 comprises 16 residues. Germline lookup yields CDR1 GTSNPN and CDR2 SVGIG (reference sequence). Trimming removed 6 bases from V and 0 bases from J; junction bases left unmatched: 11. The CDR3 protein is CACASGGISSYNEQFF. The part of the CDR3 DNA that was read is TGTGCCTGTGCTAGCGGAGGGATTAGCTCCTACAATGAG.

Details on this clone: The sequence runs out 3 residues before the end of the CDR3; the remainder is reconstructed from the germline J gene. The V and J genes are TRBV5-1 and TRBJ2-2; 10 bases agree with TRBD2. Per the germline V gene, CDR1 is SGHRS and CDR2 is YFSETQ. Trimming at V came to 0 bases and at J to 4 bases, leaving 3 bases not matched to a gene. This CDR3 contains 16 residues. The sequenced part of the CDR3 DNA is TGCGCCAGCAGCTTGGACGGACTAGCGGCCACCGGGGAG. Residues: CASSLDGLAATGE. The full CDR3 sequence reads CASSLDGLAATGELFF.

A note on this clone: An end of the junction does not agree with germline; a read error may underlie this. CDR3 sequence: CASSQDRVAGESYEQFF. The CDR3 DNA, read in part, is TGCGCCAGCAGCCAAGATCGGGTAGCGGGAGAGTCGTATGAG. This sequence joins TRBV4-2 and TRBJ2-1; 9 nucleotides agree with TRBD2. The read terminates 3 residues before the CDR3 end, so the remaining end is supplied by the germline J gene. CDR3 length: 17 amino acids. Germline CDR1 reads LGHNA; CDR2 reads YNFKEQ.

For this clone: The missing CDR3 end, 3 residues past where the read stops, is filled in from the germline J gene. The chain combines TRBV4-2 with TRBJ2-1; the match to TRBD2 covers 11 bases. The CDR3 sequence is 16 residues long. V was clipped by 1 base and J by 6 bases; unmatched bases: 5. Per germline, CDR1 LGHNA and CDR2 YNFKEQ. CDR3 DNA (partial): TGTGCCAGCAGCCAAGGATTAGCGGGAGGGGTCAATGAG. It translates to CASSQGLAGGVNE. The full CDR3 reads CASSQGLAGGVNEQFF.

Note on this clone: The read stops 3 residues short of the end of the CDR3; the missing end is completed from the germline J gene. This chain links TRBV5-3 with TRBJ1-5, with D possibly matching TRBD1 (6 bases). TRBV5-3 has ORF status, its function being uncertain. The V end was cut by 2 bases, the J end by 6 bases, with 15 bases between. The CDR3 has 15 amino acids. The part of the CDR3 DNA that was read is TGTGCCAGAAGCTTACAGGGAGGATTTGGTCAGCCC. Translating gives CARSLQGGFGQP. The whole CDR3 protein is CARSLQGGFGQPQHF.

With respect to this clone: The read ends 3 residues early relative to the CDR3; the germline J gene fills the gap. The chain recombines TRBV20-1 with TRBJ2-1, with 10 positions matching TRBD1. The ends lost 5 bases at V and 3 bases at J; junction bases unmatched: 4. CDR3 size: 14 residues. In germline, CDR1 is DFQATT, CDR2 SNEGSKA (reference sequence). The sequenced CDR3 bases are TGCAGTGCTCGGGACAGGGGTGACTACAATGAG. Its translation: CSARDRGDYNE. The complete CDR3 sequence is CSARDRGDYNEQFF.

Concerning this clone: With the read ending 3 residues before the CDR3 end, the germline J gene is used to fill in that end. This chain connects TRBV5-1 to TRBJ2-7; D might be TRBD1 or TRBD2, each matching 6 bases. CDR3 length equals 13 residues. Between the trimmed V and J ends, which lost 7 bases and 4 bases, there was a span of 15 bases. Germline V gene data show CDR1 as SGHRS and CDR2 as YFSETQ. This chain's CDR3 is CASRIGGGYEQYF. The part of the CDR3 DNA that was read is TGCGCCAGCCGTATAGGAGGGGGATACGAG.

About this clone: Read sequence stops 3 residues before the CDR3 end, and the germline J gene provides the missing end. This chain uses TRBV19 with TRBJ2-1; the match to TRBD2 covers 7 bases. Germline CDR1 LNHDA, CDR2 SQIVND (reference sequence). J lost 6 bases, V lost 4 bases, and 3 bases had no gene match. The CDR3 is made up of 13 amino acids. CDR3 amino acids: CASSTRLANEQFF. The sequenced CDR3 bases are TGTGCCAGTAGTACCCGACTAGCCAATGAG. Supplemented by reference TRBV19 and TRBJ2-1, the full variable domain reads DGGITQSPKYLFRKEGQNVTLSCEQNLNHDAMYWYRQDPGQGLRLIYYSQIVNDFQKGDIAEGYSVSREKKESFPLTVTSAQKNPTAFYLCASSTRLANEQFFGPGTRLTVL.

The CDR3 loop reads CASSWTSGKETQYF. CDR3 DNA, as far as it was read: TGTGCCAGCAGCTGGACTAGCGGAAAAGAGACC. The rearrangement links TRBV7-6 to TRBJ2-5, with 10 nucleotides matching TRBD2. Coverage ceases 3 residues before the CDR3 finishes, and the germline J gene fills in the end. The CDR3 contains 14 residues. The V segment lost 4 bases and the J segment 3 bases; nucleotides outside the gene matches: 2. In germline, CDR1 is SGHVS, CDR2 FNYEAQ. Full variable domain (outside the CDR3, taken from reference TRBV7-6 and TRBJ2-5): GAGVSQSPRYKVTKRGQDVALRCDPISGHVSLYWYRQALGQGPEFLTYFNYEAQQDKSGLPNDRFSAERPEGSISTLTIQRTEQRDSAMYRCASSWTSGKETQYFGPGTRLLVL.

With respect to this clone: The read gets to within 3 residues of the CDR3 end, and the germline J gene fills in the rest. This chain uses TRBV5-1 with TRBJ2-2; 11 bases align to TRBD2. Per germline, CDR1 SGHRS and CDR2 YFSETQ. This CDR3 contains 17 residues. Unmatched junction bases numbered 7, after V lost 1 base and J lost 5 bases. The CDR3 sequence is CASSLISSGRMTGELFF. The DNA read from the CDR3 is TGCGCCAGCAGCTTGATTTCTAGCGGGAGGATGACCGGGGAG.

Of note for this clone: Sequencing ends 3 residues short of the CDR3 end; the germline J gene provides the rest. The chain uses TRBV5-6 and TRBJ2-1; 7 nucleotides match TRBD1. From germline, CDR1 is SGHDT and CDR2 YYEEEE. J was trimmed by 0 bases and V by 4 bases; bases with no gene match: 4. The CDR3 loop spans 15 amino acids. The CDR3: CASSPPGGSYNEQFF. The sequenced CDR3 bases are TGTGCCAGCAGCCCTCCAGGGGGCTCCTACAATGAG.

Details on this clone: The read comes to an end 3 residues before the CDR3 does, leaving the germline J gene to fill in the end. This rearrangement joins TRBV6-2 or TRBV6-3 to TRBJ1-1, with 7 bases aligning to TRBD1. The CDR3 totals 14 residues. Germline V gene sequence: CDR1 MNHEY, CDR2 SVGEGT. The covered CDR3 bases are TGTGCCAGCAGTTCGGGAGGGGGCGCGGATGAG. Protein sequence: CASSSGGGADE. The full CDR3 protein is CASSSGGGADEAFF.

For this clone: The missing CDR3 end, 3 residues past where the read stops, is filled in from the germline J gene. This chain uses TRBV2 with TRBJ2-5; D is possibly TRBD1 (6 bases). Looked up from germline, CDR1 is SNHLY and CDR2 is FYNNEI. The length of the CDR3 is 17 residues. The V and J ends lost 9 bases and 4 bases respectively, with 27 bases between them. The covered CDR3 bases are TGTGCCAGTGAACAGGGTTTGGTTATTGGGGTCCGAGAGACC. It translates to CASEQGLVIGVRET. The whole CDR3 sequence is CASEQGLVIGVRETQYF.